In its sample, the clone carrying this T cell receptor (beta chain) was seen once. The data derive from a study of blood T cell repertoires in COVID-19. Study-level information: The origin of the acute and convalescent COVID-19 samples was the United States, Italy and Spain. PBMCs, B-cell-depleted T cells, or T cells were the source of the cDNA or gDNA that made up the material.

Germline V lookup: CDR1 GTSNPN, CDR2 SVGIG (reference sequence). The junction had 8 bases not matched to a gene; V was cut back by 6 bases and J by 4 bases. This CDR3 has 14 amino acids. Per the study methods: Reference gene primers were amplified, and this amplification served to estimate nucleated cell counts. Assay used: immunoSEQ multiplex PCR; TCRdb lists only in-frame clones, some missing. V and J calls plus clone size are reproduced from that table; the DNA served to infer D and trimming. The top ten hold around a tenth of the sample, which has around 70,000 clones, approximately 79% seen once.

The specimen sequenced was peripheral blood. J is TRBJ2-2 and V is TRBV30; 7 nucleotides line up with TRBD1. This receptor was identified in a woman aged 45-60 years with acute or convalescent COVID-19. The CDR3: CACKTGKGTGELFF. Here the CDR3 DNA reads TGTGCCTGTAAGACAGGGAAGGGCACCGGGGAGCTGTTTTTT.